Shown below are 22 T cell receptor beta chains from a single sample sequenced in a study of T-cell memory formation after mild COVID-19. TCRdb reprocessed the 5' RACE reads via MiXCR and lists one record per CDR3 protein. The table shows over 10,000 distinct CDR3 sequences, with around 15% occurring only once. Material: PBMCs or a T cell subset sorted from them (not recorded which). All receptors derive from a man between 18 and 29 years old who had mild COVID-19 (a few samples of this study predate the infection). Cell type and time point are not known.

This clonotype has more than one count but fewer than ten. This chain links TRBV9 with TRBJ2-7, with 10 bases lining up with TRBD2. V lost 0 bases, J lost 0 bases, and 6 bases stayed unmatched. Germline V lookup: CDR1 SGDLS, CDR2 YYNGEE. This CDR3 is 17 amino acids long. CDR3 bases: TGTGCCAGCAGCGTAGCGACTAGCGGGCATAGCTCCTACGAGCAGTACGTC. Protein product: CASSVATSGHSSYEQYV.

This chain connects TRBV20-1 to TRBJ2-1; D might be TRBD2 (6 bases). The V end was cut by 2 bases, the J end by 6 bases, with 8 bases between. Germline CDR1 DFQATT, CDR2 SNEGSKA (reference sequence). The length of the CDR3 is 12 residues. Here the CDR3 reads CSARPRGNEQFF. CDR3 nucleotides: TGCAGTGCTAGACCGCGGGGCAATGAGCAGTTCTTC.

This clonotype was observed many times. The V and J genes are TRBV7-9 and TRBJ2-3; 12 nucleotides line up with TRBD2. Germline-derived CDR1 and CDR2 are SEHNR and FQNEAQ (reference sequence). This CDR3 contains 16 residues. The V gene end was trimmed by 3 bases and the J gene end by 4 bases; junction bases not matched to a gene: 5. CDR3 sequence reads: CASSLPSGGASDTQYF. CDR3 coding DNA: TGTGCCAGCAGCTTGCCTAGCGGGGGGGCCTCAGATACGCAGTATTTT.

This clonotype was detected many times. The chain has TRBV7-6 and TRBJ2-7; D is uncertain. Trimming cost V 4 bases and J 6 bases, with 13 bases left between them. Germline loops: CDR1 SGHVS, CDR2 FNYEAQ. CDR3 size: 13 residues. The CDR3 DNA is TGTGCCAGCAGCTCCACCCCGCTGGGCGAGCAGTACGTC. It specifies CASSSTPLGEQYV.

This clonotype was recorded many times. V is TRBV10-3 and J is TRBJ2-2; D is unclear. The CDR3 consists of 13 residues. Germline V lookup: CDR1 ENHRY, CDR2 SYGVKD. V lost 4 bases and J lost 5, with 8 bases in between. The CDR3 protein is CAISVGQTGELFF. The CDR3 DNA reads TGTGCCATCAGTGTTGGGCAAACCGGGGAGCTGTTTTTT.

This clonotype was recorded many times. This chain links TRBV20-1 with TRBJ2-7; no reliable D call. The V and J ends lost 3 bases and 2 bases respectively, with 8 bases between them. Germline values: CDR1 DFQATT, CDR2 SNEGSKA (reference sequence). CDR3 size: 12 residues. This CDR3 is CSASTYTYEQYF. The CDR3 DNA is TGCAGTGCTAGTACCTATACCTACGAGCAGTACTTC.

The chain couples TRBV12-3 or TRBV12-4 to TRBJ2-1; the D gene is possibly TRBD2 (7 bases). CDR3 length: 14 residues. Trimming cost V 6 bases and J 6 bases, with 15 bases left between them. The CDR3 nucleotides read TGTGCCAGCAGGGGGGGGGCTAGGTTCAATGAGCAGTTCTTC. It translates to CASRGGARFNEQFF.

In its sample, this clonotype was seen many times. This sequence joins TRBV7-6 and TRBJ2-7; D ambiguous. Per the germline V gene, CDR1 is SGHVS and CDR2 is FNYEAQ. This CDR3 contains 13 residues. The V end lost 2 bases, the J end lost 2 bases, and 7 bases lay between the germline ends. CDR3 protein: CASSLQAAYEQYF. CDR3 in DNA: TGTGCCAGCAGCTTACAGGCGGCCTACGAGCAGTACTTC.

There are many counts of this clonotype. V gene TRBV6-2 or TRBV6-3 combines with J gene TRBJ1-1; D call uncertain. Germline lookup yields CDR1 MNHEY and CDR2 SVGEGT. The CDR3 is made up of 16 amino acids. V gave up 6 bases and J gave up 0 bases, with 17 bases separating them. The DNA of the CDR3 is TGTGCCAGCAGGCGACGTCGGGGTGGTATGAACACTGAAGCTTTCTTT. Its protein product is CASRRRRGGMNTEAFF.

This clonotype was picked up many times. The chain has TRBV3-1 and TRBJ2-5; D possibly corresponds to TRBD1 (6 bases). This CDR3 region has 17 residues. Germline CDR1 is LGHDT and CDR2 is YNNKEL (reference sequence). V lost 1 base and J lost 0, with 15 bases in between. Here the CDR3 DNA reads TGTGCCAGCAGCCAAGCTCCCCCCGGACAGTACCAAGAGACCCAGTACTTC. Residues: CASSQAPPGQYQETQYF.

This clonotype turned up a few times. V is TRBV7-2 and J is TRBJ1-6, with D unresolved. The CDR3 runs to 12 residues. CDR1 is SGHTA, CDR2 FQGNSA, per germline. V was clipped by 0 bases and J by 10 bases, with 4 bases between them. The CDR3, as DNA: TGTGCCAGCAGCTTAGCGCGGTCACCCCTCCACTTT. This codes for CASSLARSPLHF.

This clonotype was found many times. The rearrangement uses TRBV7-9 and TRBJ2-4; tentative D call: TRBD1 (6 bases). The CDR3 is 16 residues long. V lost 6 bases, J lost 0 bases, and 15 bases lay in between. Germline V lookup: CDR1 SEHNR, CDR2 FQNEAQ (reference sequence). The chain's CDR3 is CASSSWGPLAKNIQYF. CDR3 in DNA: TGTGCCAGCAGTTCCTGGGGGCCATTAGCCAAAAACATTCAGTACTTC. The whole variable domain, filled in from reference TRBV7-9 and TRBJ2-4, reads DTGVSQNPRHKITKRGQNVTFRCDPISEHNRLYWYRQTLGQGPEFLTYFQNEAQLEKSRLLSDRFSAERPKGSFSTLEIQRTEQGDSAMYLCASSSWGPLAKNIQYFGAGTRLSVL.

This clonotype has just a few counts. The chain recombines TRBV20-1 with TRBJ2-5; D is possibly TRBD1 (5 bases). This CDR3 spans 14 amino acids. The V gene lost 0 bases and the J gene lost 5 bases, with 13 bases spanning the gap. CDR1 is DFQATT, CDR2 SNEGSKA, per germline (reference sequence). CDR3 nucleotides: TGCAGTGCTAGAGATACCGCAGGGCGGGAGACCCAGTACTTC. It is translated as CSARDTAGRETQYF.

This clonotype was counted only a few times. V gene TRBV7-2 combines with J gene TRBJ2-2; TRBD1 matches 8 bases. The V gene end was trimmed by 6 bases and the J gene end by 5 bases; junction bases not matched to a gene: 2. Germline V gives CDR1 SGHTA, CDR2 FQGNSA. This CDR3 has 13 residues. Here the CDR3 DNA reads TGTGCCAGCAGGTACAGGGGGACCGGGGAGCTGTTTTTT. This translates into CASRYRGTGELFF.

V is TRBV5-1 and J is TRBJ1-6; D not certain. Germline-derived CDR1 and CDR2 are SGHRS and YFSETQ. This CDR3 has 18 amino acids. Trimming stripped 0 bases from V and 0 bases from J, with 13 bases between. CDR3 DNA: TGCGCCAGCAGCTTGGGTGTCTTCTCGAGCTCCTATAATTCACCCCTCCACTTT. The encoded protein is CASSLGVFSSSYNSPLHF.

This clonotype was observed many times. The genes are TRBV25-1 and TRBJ2-1; D is perhaps TRBD1 or TRBD2 (5 bases each). Germline values: CDR1 MGHDK, CDR2 SYGVNS. The CDR3 sequence is 10 residues long. The V and J ends lost 9 bases and 13 bases respectively, with 13 bases between them. The CDR3 DNA sequence: TGTGCCAGTGGGGGTAATATTCAGTTCTTC. Protein product: CASGGNIQFF.

This clonotype is large. V usage is TRBV6-4 and J usage is TRBJ1-5; D is undetermined. The CDR3 runs to 15 residues. Germline CDR1 and CDR2: MRHNA and SNTAGT. V was pared by 1 base and J by 2 bases, with 9 bases between. In DNA form, the CDR3 reads TGTGCCAGCAGTGACTTGGTATTTTGCAATCAGCCCCAGCATTTT. Amino acid sequence: CASSDLVFCNQPQHF.

In its sample, this clonotype was seen many times. This chain joins TRBV9 and TRBJ1-6; TRBD1 matches 8 bases. CDR3 length: 13 residues. V was clipped by 3 bases and J by 11 bases; unmatched bases: 4. CDR1 is SGDLS and CDR2 is YYNGEE in the germline V gene. CDR3 DNA sequence: TGTGCCAGCAGCGGGACAGGGTTCACACCCCTCCACTTT. Amino acid sequence: CASSGTGFTPLHF.

This clonotype has at least ten counts. The rearrangement uses TRBV9 and TRBJ1-3, with D maybe TRBD1 (6 bases). Germline V lookup: CDR1 SGDLS, CDR2 YYNGEE. This CDR3 is 15 amino acids long. Trimming took 4 bases from V and 0 from J, leaving 11 bases between them. The CDR3 sequence: CASSHGQSSGNTIYF. CDR3 DNA: TGTGCCAGCAGCCATGGACAGAGCTCTGGAAACACCATATATTTT.

The table lists this clonotype with many counts. The chain joins TRBV9 to TRBJ1-2, with TRBD1 matching 7 bases. The CDR3 contains 15 residues. Trimming at V came to 3 bases and at J to 2 bases, leaving 7 bases not matched to a gene. CDR1 and CDR2 (germline): SGDLS, YYNGEE. The CDR3 nucleotides read TGTGCCAGCAGCGCCTACAGGGGTGCGAACTATGGCTACACCTTC. This translates into CASSAYRGANYGYTF.

The chain recombines TRBV29-1 with TRBJ1-1, with D unresolved. This CDR3 is 14 amino acids long. The germline V and J ends were trimmed by 4 bases and 4 bases, with 16 bases remaining between them. CDR1 SQVTM and CDR2 ANQGSEA come from the germline V gene. The DNA for the CDR3 is TGCAGCGTTGCGGCTGACTCACTGGGCACTGAAGCTTTCTTT. This translates into CSVAADSLGTEAFF.

A few counts support this clonotype. V and J are TRBV19 and TRBJ2-7; a possible D gene is TRBD1 (6 bases). The CDR3 is made up of 14 amino acids. Germline loops: CDR1 LNHDA, CDR2 SQIVND (reference sequence). V lost 3 bases and J 6 bases, leaving 15 bases between the germline ends. The CDR3 is CASSMTGRHPEQYF. CDR3 coding DNA: TGTGCCAGTAGTATGACAGGACGACATCCCGAGCAGTACTTC. The full variable domain, in which reference TRBV19 and TRBJ2-7 provide the parts outside the CDR3, is DGGITQSPKYLFRKEGQNVTLSCEQNLNHDAMYWYRQDPGQGLRLIYYSQIVNDFQKGDIAEGYSVSREKKESFPLTVTSAQKNPTAFYLCASSMTGRHPEQYFGPGTRLTVT.